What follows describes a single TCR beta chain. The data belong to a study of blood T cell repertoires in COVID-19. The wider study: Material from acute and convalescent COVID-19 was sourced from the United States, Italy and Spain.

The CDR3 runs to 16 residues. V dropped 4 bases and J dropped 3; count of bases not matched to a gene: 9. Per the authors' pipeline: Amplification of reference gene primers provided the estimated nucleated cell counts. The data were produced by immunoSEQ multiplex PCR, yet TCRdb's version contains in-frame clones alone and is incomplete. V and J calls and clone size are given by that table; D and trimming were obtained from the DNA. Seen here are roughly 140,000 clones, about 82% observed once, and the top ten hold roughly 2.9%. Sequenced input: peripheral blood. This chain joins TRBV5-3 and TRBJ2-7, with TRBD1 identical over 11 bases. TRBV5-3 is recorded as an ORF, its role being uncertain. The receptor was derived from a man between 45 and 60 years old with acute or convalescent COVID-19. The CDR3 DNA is TGTGCCAGAAGCCCTCGGACAGGGGGCTTCTTCTACGAGCAGTACTTC. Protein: CARSPRTGGFFYEQYF.